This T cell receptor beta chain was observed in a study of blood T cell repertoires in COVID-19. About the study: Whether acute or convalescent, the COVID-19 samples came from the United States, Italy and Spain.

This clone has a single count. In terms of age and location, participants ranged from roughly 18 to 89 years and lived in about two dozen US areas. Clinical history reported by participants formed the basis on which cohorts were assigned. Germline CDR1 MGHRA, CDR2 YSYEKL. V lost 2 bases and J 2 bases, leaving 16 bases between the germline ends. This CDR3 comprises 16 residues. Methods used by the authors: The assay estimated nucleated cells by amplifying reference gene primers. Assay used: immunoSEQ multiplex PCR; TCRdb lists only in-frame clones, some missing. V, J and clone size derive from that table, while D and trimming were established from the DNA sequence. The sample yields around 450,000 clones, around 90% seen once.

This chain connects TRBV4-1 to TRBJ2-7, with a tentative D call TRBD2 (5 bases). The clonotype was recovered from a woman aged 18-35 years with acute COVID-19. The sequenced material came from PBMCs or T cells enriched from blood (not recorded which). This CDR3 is CASSQSGLDFTYEQYF. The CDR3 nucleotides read TGCGCCAGCAGCCAATCAGGCCTGGACTTCACCTACGAGCAGTACTTC.